These 3 T cell receptor beta chains share one sample of origin, sequenced in a study of human T cells and chemical hapten exposure. Using its own MiXCR run on the 5' RACE reads, TCRdb lists one record per CDR3 protein. The repertoire holds about 140,000 distinct CDR3 sequences, with about 4% as singletons. It was unfractionated whole blood from which total RNA was extracted. These receptors were taken from a female donor in good health.

This clonotype has more than one count but fewer than ten. The chain couples TRBV19 to TRBJ2-7; D may be TRBD1 or TRBD2 (5 bases each). The CDR3 is 15 residues long. Germline CDR1 LNHDA, CDR2 SQIVND (reference sequence). With 4 bases removed from V and 5 bases from J, the gap between germline ends came to 18 bases. The CDR3 bases are TGTGCCAGTAGTACCGCCGGGACCCCGAGGCACGAGCAGTACTTC. It codes for CASSTAGTPRHEQYF.

Ten or more counts support this clonotype. The chain uses TRBV27 and TRBJ2-7, with D possibly matching TRBD2 (5 bases). CDR3 length: 14 amino acids. Per germline, CDR1 MNHEY and CDR2 SMNVEV (reference sequence). V lost 5 bases and J lost 6, with 17 bases in between. The CDR3 DNA follows: TGTGCCAGCAGTCCCTGGGCCCCCGGAGGCGAGCAGTACTTC. It codes for CASSPWAPGGEQYF.

The CDR3 protein is CASSQRDRGGEQYF. The CDR3 nucleotides read TGTGCCAGCAGCCAAAGGGACAGGGGGGGCGAGCAGTACTTC. The rearrangement joins TRBV21-1 to TRBJ2-7; the table gives TRBD1 as D, unverified against the DNA. TRBV21-1 is tagged as a pseudogene. The CDR3 has 14 residues.